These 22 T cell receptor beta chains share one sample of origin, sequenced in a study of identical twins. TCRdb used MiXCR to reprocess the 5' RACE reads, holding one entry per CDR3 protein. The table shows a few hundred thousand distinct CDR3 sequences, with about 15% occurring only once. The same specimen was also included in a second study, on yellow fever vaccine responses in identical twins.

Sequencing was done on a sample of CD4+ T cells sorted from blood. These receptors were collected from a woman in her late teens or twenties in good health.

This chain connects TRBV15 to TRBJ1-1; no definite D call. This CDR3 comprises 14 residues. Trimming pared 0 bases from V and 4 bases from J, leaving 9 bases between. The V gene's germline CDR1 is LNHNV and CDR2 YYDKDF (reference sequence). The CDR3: CATSREPPSTEAFF. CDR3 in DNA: TGTGCCACCAGCAGAGAACCGCCGAGCACTGAAGCTTTCTTT.

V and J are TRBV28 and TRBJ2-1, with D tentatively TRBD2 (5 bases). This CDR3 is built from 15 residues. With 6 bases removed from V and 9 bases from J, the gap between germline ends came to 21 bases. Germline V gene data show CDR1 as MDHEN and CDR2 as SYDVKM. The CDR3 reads CASRHPGIPSGEQFF. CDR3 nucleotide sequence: TGTGCCAGCAGGCACCCGGGAATACCCTCGGGTGAGCAGTTCTTC.

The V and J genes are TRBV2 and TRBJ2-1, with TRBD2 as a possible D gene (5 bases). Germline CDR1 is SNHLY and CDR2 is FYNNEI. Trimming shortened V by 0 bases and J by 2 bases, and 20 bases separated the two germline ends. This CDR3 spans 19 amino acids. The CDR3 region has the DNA TGTGCCAGCAGTGAAGCGCTTCCTGGCTACCGGAGGACCTACAATGAGCAGTTCTTC. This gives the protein CASSEALPGYRRTYNEQFF.

The CDR3 here is CSARTGTSGNTGELFF. The CDR3 DNA reads as TGCAGTGCTAGAACGGGGACTAGCGGAAACACCGGGGAGCTGTTTTTT. The chain recombines TRBV20-1 with TRBJ2-2; TRBD2 matches at 11 bases. The junction had 4 bases not matched to a gene; V was cut back by 2 bases and J by 2 bases. The CDR3 length is 16 residues. CDR1 is DFQATT, CDR2 SNEGSKA, per germline (reference sequence).

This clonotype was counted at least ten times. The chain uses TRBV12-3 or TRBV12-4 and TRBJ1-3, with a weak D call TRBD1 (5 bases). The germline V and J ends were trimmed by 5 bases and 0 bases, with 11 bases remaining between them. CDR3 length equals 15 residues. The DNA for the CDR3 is TGTGCCAGCAGTCCTCCAGGGTCCTCTGGAAACACCATATATTTT. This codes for CASSPPGSSGNTIYF.

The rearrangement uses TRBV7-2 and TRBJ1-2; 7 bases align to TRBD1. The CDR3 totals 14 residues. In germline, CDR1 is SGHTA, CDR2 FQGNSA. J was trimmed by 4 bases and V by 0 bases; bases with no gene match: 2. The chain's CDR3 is CASSLAAGGYGYTF. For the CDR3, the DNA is TGTGCCAGCAGCTTAGCGGCAGGGGGCTATGGCTACACCTTC. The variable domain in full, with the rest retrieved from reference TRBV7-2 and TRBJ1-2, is GAGVSQSPSNKVTEKGKDVELRCDPISGHTALYWYRQSLGQGLEFLIYFQGNSAPDKSGLPSDRFSAERTGGSVSTLTIQRTQQEDSAVYLCASSLAAGGYGYTFGSGTRLTVV.

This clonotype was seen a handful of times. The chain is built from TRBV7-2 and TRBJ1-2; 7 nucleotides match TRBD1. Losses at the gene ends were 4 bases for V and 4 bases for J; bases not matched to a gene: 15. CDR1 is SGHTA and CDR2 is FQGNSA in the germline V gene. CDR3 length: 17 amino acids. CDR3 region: CASSSLDRAPTIYGYTF. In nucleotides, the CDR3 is TGTGCCAGCAGCTCATTAGACAGGGCCCCCACTATCTATGGCTACACCTTC.

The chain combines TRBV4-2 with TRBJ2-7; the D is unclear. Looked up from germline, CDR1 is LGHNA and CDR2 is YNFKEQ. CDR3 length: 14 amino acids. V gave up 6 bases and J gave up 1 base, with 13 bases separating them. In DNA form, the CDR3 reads TGTGCCAGCAGTCTTCTAGACTCATCCTACGAGCAGTACTTC. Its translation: CASSLLDSSYEQYF.

The CDR3 DNA reads as TGTGCCAGCAGCCCCATCTTACTAGCGGTCACAGATACGCAGTATTTT. As protein: CASSPILLAVTDTQYF. The chain has TRBV7-9 and TRBJ2-3; 8 nucleotides line up with TRBD2. J gave up 2 bases and V 5 bases, and 9 bases lay outside the gene matches. The CDR3 has 16 amino acids. In germline, CDR1 is SEHNR, CDR2 FQNEAQ (reference sequence).

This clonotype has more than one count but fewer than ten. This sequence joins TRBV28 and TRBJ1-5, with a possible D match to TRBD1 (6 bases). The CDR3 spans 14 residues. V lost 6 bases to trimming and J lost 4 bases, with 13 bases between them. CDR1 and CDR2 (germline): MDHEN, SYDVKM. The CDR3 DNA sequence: TGTGCCAGCAGGAGACAGGTTGATAATCAGCCCCAGCATTTT. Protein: CASRRQVDNQPQHF.

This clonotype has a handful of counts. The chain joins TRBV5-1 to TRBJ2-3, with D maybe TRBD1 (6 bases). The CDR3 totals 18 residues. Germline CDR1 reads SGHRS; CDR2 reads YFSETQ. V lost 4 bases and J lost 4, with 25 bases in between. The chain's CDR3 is CASSPRRTTGMGADTQYF. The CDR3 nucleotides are TGCGCCAGCAGCCCTCGACGAACCACAGGGATGGGGGCAGATACGCAGTATTTT.

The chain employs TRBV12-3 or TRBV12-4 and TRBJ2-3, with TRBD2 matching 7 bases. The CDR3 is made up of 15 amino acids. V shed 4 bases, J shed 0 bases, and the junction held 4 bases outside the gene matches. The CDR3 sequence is CASSSLADSTDTQYF. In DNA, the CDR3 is TGTGCCAGCAGTTCTCTAGCGGACAGCACAGATACGCAGTATTTT.

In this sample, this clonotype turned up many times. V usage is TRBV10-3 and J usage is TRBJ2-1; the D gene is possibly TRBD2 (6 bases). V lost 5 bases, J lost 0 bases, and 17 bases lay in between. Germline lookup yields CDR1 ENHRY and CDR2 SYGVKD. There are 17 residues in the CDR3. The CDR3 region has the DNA TGTGCCATCAGTCAGGTTCCTAGCGCGAGCTCCTACAATGAGCAGTTCTTC. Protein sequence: CAISQVPSASSYNEQFF.

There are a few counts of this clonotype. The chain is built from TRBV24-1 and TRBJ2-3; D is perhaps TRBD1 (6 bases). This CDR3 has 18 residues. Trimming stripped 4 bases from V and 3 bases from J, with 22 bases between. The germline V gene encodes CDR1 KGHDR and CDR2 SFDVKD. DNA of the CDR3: TGTGCCACCAGTGACCCTTTGGGCGGACAGAAATCTACAGATACGCAGTATTTT. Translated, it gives CATSDPLGGQKSTDTQYF.

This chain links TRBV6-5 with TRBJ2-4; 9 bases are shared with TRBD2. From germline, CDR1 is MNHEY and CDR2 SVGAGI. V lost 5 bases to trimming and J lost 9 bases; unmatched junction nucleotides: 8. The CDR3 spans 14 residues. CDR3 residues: CASSNRTSDAIQYF. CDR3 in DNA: TGTGCCAGCAGTAACCGGACTAGCGACGCCATTCAGTACTTC.

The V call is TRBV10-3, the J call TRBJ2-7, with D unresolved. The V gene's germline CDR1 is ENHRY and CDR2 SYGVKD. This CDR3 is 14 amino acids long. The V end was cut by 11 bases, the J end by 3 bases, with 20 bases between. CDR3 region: CAGRPGPEIYEQYF. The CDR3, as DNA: TGTGCCGGACGCCCCGGGCCCGAAATCTACGAGCAGTACTTC.

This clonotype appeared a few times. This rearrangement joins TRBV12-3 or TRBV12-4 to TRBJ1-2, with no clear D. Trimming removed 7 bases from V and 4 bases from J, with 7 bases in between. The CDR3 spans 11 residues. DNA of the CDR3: TGTGCCAGCACCCTGGGCTATGGCTACACCTTC. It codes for CASTLGYGYTF.

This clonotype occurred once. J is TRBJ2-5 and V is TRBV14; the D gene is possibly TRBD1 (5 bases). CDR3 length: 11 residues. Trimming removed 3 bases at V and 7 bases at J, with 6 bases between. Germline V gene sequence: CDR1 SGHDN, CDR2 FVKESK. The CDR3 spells CASSHRGTQYF. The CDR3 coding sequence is TGTGCCAGCAGCCATAGGGGGACCCAGTACTTC. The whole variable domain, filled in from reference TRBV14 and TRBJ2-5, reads EAGVTQFPSHSVIEKGQTVTLRCDPISGHDNLYWYRRVMGKEIKFLLHFVKESKQDESGMPNNRFLAERTGGTYSTLKVQPAELEDSGVYFCASSHRGTQYFGPGTRLLVL.

DNA of the CDR3: TGTGCCAGCAGCCCCACATGGCGGGAGAGCTCCTACAATGAGCAGTTCTTC. Its translation: CASSPTWRESSYNEQFF. The genes are TRBV7-9 and TRBJ2-1; 7 nucleotides line up with TRBD2. This CDR3 has 17 amino acids. The J segment lost 0 bases and the V segment lost 5 bases, leaving 10 bases of the junction unmatched. Germline V gene sequence: CDR1 SEHNR, CDR2 FQNEAQ (reference sequence). The whole variable domain, filled in from reference TRBV7-9 and TRBJ2-1, reads DTGVSQNPRHKITKRGQNVTFRCDPISEHNRLYWYRQTLGQGPEFLTYFQNEAQLEKSRLLSDRFSAERPKGSFSTLEIQRTEQGDSAMYLCASSPTWRESSYNEQFFGPGTRLTVL.

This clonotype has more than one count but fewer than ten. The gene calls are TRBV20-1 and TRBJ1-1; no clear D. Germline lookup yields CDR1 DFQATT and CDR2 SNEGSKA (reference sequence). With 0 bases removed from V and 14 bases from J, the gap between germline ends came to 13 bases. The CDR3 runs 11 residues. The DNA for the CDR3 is TGCAGTGCTAGAGATCGATTAGATCTCTTCTTT. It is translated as CSARDRLDLFF.

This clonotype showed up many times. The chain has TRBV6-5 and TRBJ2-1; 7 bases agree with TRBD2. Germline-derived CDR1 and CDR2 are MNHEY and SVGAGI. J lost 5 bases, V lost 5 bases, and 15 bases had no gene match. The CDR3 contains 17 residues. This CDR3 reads CASSHASPGLQNNEQFF. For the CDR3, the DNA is TGTGCCAGCAGTCACGCCTCACCGGGACTACAAAACAATGAGCAGTTCTTC.

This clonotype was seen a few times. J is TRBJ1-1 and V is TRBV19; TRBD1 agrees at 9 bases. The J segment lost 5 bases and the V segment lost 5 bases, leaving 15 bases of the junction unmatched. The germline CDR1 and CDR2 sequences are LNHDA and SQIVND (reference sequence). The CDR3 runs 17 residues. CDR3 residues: CASSQSGTGSIFTEAFF. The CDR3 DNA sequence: TGTGCCAGTAGTCAGTCCGGGACAGGGTCTATTTTTACTGAAGCTTTCTTT.